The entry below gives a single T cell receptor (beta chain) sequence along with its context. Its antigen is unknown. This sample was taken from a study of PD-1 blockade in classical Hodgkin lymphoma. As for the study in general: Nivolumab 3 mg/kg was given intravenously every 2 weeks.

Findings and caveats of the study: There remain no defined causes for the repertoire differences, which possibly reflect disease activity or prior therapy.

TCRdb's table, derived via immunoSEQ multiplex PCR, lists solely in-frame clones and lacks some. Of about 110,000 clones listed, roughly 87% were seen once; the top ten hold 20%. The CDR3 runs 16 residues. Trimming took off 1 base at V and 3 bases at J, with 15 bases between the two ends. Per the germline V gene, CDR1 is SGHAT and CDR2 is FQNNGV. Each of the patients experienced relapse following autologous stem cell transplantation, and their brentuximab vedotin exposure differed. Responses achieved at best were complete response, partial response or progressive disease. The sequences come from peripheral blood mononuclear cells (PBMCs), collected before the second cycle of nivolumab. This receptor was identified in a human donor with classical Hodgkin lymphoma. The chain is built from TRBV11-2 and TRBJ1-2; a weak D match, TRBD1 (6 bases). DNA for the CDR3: TGTGCCAGCAGCTTAGGGGTTAGGGGGGATTACTATGGCTACACCTTC. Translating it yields CASSLGVRGDYYGYTF.